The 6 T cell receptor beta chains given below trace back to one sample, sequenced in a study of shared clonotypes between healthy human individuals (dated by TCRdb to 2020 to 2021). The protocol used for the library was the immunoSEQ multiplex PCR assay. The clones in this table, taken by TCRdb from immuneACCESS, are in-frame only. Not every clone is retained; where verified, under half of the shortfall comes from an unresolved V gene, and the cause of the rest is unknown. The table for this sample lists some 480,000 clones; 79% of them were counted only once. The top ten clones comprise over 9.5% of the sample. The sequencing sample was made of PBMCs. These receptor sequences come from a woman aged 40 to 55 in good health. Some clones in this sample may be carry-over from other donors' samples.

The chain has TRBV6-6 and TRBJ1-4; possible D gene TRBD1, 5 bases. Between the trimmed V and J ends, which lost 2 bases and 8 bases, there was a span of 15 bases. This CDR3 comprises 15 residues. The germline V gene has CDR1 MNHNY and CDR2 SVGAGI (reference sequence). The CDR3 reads CASSYGHAEGEKLFF. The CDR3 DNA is TGTGCCAGCAGTTACGGACACGCCGAGGGGGAAAAACTGTTTTTT.

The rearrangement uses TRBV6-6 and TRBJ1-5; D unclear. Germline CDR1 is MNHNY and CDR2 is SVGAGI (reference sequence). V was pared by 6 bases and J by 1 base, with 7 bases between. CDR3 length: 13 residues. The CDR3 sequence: CASSPPSNQPQHF. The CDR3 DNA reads TGTGCCAGCAGCCCCCCAAGCAATCAGCCCCAGCATTTT.

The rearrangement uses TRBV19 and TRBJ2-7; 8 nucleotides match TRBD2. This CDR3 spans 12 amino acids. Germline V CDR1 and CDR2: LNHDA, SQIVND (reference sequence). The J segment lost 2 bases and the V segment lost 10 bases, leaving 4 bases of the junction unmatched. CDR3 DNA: TGTGCCACTCGGGGGGGGCCCTACGAGCAGTACTTC. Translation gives CATRGGPYEQYF.

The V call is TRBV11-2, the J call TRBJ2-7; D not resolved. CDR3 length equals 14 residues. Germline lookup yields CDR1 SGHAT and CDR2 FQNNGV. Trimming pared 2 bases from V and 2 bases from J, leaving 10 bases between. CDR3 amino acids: CASSLLARPYEQYF. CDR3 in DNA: TGTGCCAGCAGCTTACTGGCCAGACCCTACGAGCAGTACTTC. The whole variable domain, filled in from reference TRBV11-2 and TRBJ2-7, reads EAGVAQSPRYKIIEKRQSVAFWCNPISGHATLYWYQQILGQGPKLLIQFQNNGVVDDSQLPKDRFSAERLKGVDSTLKIQPAKLEDSAVYLCASSLLARPYEQYFGPGTRLTVT.

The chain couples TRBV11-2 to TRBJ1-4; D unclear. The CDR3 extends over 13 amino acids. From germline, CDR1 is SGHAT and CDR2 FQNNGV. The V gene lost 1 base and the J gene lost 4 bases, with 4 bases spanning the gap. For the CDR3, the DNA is TGTGCCAGCAGCTTAGGGATTAATGAAAAACTGTTTTTT. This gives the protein CASSLGINEKLFF.

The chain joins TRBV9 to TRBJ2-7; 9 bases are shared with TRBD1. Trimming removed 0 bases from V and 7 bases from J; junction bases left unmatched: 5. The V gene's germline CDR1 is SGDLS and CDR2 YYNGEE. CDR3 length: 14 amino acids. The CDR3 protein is CASSVAVTGGEQYF. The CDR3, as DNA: TGTGCCAGCAGCGTAGCTGTGACAGGGGGGGAGCAGTACTTC.